The source of this T cell receptor (beta chain) is a study of radiation and T cells in renal cell carcinoma. Regarding the study as a whole: In blood, top tumor clones expanded by 2 weeks, shrinking by 4.

Germline V gene sequence: CDR1 MNHNY, CDR2 SVGAGI (reference sequence). V lost 2 bases and J lost 3; bases outside the gene matches: 3. CDR3 length: 15 amino acids. Points on this clone: Its antigen remains unknown.

This table comes from immunoSEQ multiplex PCR, and its TCRdb copy is limited to in-frame clones, with some not included. The sample shows roughly 100,000 clones, 75% to 85% of them seen only once. Time point of the sample: blood 4 weeks post-SBRT, at nephrectomy. Treatment defined: 15 Gy SBRT to primary tumor, nephrectomy 4 weeks later. Serial blood draws occurred at baseline and 2 and 4 weeks post-SBRT. The rearrangement uses TRBV6-6 and TRBJ2-3, with 9 bases lining up with TRBD2. Specimen: blood, collected from a patient whose treatment included radiotherapy and nephrectomy. This sequence originates from a man aged 55-75 years with renal cell carcinoma. The CDR3 DNA reads as TGTGCCAGCAGTTACATAGCGGGAGTAACAGATACGCAGTATTTT. Amino acid sequence: CASSYIAGVTDTQYF.